This TCR beta chain stems from a study of early T cells in non-severe SARS-CoV-2 infection. Overall study results and limits: Matching results from VDJdb favored anti-spike CD8 responses, leaving private and CD4 specificities undetected.

As part of library construction, unique molecular identifiers were attached to individual cDNA molecules. Each CDR3 protein is one row after TCRdb ran MiXCR on the 5' RACE reads. Of 100,000 to 150,000 distinct CDR3 sequences listed, under 15% are singletons. The CDR3 totals 15 residues. Germline CDR1 MGHRA, CDR2 YSYEKL. V dropped 2 bases and J dropped 0; count of bases not matched to a gene: 1. This clonotype was counted ten times or more. Antigen: not known. The chain couples TRBV4-1 to TRBJ2-7, with 10 positions matching TRBD2. This sequence was found in an adult who was a healthcare worker with PCR-confirmed SARS-CoV-2 infection or an uninfected control (not recorded which). The specimen sequenced was whole blood. CDR3 sequence reads: CASSQSGGVSYEQYF. The DNA for the CDR3 is TGCGCCAGCAGCCAAAGCGGGGGGGTCTCCTACGAGCAGTACTTC.